A single T cell receptor beta chain is shown here with its context. No antigen is known for it. This sample was included in a study of Ad26.COV2.S vaccination and SARS-CoV-2 variants. Overall study: Intramuscularly, Ad26.COV2.S was given either once or twice, 56 days apart. Study results and caveats: Placebo recipients trailed vaccine recipients in spike-specific TCR breadth.

CDR3 length: 18 residues. V shed 0 bases, J shed 3 bases, and the junction held 9 bases outside the gene matches. Germline V lookup: CDR1 LGHNT, CDR2 FRNRAP. Using immunoSEQ multiplex PCR, the repertoire was profiled, and TCRdb retains in-frame clones only, with some absent. The sample holds a few hundred thousand clones, 80% to 95% seen once. The treatment is: around 19 received Ad26.COV2.S at low or high dose, single or two shots; roughly five received placebo; per-sample allocation not given. On day 63 after the first injection, vaccine and placebo recipients gave samples. Participants' vaccine, an Ad26 vector, delivered Wuhan-strain SARS-CoV-2 spike.

The chain combines TRBV12-5 with TRBJ2-1; 9 positions agree with TRBD2. This receptor was obtained from a person between 18 and 65 years old who received the Ad26.COV2.S COVID-19 vaccine or a placebo. This specimen consisted of peripheral blood, obtained in a trial of Ad26.COV2.S vaccine versus placebo. The CDR3 region is CASGLVPLAGLLYNEQFF. CDR3 DNA: TGTGCTAGTGGTTTGGTACCGCTAGCGGGGCTTCTCTACAATGAGCAGTTCTTC.